This TCR beta chain is from a study of blood T cell repertoires in COVID-19 (dated by TCRdb to 2020 to 2021). Regarding the research as a whole: Collaborator samples came from the United States, Italy and Spain and covered acute and convalescent phases of COVID-19. The prospective study material was composed of cDNA or gDNA derived from T cells, B-cell-depleted T cells, or PBMCs. Deeply sampled blood TCRbeta repertoires from subjects exposed to, actively infected with, or recovered from COVID-19 were included in the dataset. The repertoires were released in a freely available public database meant as a resource for research on the immune response to SARS-CoV-2. The samples were drawn from the first 160 participants of the ongoing ImmuneRACE study and from 1,200 or so subjects provided by 6 global collaborators. The sample metadata nearly always contained a de-identified subject ID, COVID-19 status, age in years and sex. HLA class I and class II types, where available, came from metadata supplied by the sample provider rather than from assay-based typing.

TCRbeta CDR3 regions were amplified from genomic DNA by means of the immunoSEQ Assay, a bias-controlled multiplex PCR. The authors' analysis ran thus. The number of nucleated cells in each sample was estimated by amplification of reference gene primers within the assay. Sequence reads were collapsed and filtered to measure the absolute abundance of every unique TCRbeta CDR3 rearrangement. For each sample, productive Simpson clonality was calculated as the square root of Simpson's diversity index across productive rearrangements. The immuneACCESS repertoire file appears here via TCRdb, limited to in-frame rearrangements. These files lack a portion of the clones; in checked studies, under half of the deficit traces to unresolved V genes, and the cause of the others is not known. V and J calls and clone size are as listed in that table; D and trimming were resolved from the DNA. The sample has roughly 500,000 clones on record, approximately 85% of them singletons. The leading ten clones occupy roughly 3.2% of the sample.

Paper-wide results and their limitations: Clinical and demographic metadata were provided uncurated, with the amount varying by source and participant.

Regarding this clone: Its antigen is not yet known. Per-nucleotide qualities are absent, and no much larger clonotype sits a single base away.

Collaborating institutions collected whole blood in K2EDTA tubes following their own protocols. For TCRbeta analysis, collaborator samples were shipped as frozen whole blood, as isolated PBMCs, or as DNA extracted from either sample type. This clonotype was sampled from a human donor in a cohort sampled during active COVID-19. The source material was peripheral blood.

The nucleotide sequence is TGTGCCACCAGTGATTCACGGACAGGCGGCGAAAAACTGTTTTTT. This translates into CATSDSRTGGEKLFF. Recombination connected TRBV24-1 to TRBJ1-4; TRBD1 lines up with 7 middle nucleotides. Relative to germline, V is missing 2 bases and J is missing 8 bases, with 7 bases of the junction outside any gene match. There are 15 amino acids in the CDR3, from cysteine to phenylalanine inclusive. The CDR3 DNA has 45 bases and is translated from base 1. As encoded in the germline V gene, CDR1 is KGHDR while CDR2 is SFDVKD.